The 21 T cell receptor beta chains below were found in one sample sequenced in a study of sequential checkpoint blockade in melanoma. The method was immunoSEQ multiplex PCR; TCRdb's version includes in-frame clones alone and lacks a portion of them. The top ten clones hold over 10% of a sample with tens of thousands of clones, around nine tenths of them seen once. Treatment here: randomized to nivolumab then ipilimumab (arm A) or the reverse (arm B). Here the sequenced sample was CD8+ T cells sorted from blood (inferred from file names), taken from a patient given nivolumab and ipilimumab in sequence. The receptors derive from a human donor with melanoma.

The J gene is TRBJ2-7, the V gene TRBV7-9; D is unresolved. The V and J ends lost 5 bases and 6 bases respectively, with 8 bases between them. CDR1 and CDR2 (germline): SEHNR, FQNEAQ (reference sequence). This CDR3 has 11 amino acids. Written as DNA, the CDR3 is TGTGCCAGCAGCGCACCGGGCGAGCAGTACTTC. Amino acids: CASSAPGEQYF.

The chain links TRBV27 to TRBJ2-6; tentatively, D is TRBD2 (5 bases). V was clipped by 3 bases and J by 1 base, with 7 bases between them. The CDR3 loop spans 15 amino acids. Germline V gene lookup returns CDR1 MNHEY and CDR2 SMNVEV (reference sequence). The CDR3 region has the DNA TGTGCCAGCAGTTTGACGGGATCTGGGGCCAACGTCCTGACTTTC. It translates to CASSLTGSGANVLTF.

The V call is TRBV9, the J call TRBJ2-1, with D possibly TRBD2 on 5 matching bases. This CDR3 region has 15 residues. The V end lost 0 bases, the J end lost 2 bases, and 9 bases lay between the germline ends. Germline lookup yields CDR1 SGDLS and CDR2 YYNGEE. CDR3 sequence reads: CASSVDPGAYNEQFF. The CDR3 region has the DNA TGTGCCAGCAGCGTAGATCCCGGGGCCTACAATGAGCAGTTCTTC.

CDR3 in DNA: TGTGCCAGCAGCGCAGGGACAGGGGCGGTAGAAGCTTTCTTT. Protein: CASSAGTGAVEAFF. The V call is TRBV9, the J call TRBJ1-1; 10 bases match TRBD1. V dropped 3 bases and J dropped 8; count of bases not matched to a gene: 7. Germline V gene data show CDR1 as SGDLS and CDR2 as YYNGEE. The CDR3 length is 14 residues.

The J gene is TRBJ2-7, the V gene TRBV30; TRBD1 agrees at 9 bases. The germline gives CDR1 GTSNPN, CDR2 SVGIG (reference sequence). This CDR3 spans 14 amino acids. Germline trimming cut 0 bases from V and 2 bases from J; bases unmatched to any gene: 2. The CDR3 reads CAWSVGQGPYEQYF. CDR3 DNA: TGTGCCTGGAGTGTCGGACAGGGGCCCTACGAGCAGTACTTC.

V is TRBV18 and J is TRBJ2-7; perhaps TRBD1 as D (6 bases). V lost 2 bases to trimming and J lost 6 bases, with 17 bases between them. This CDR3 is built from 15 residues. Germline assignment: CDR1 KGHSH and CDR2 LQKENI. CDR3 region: CASSPNSPGVPEQYF. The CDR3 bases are TGTGCCAGCTCACCAAATTCCCCAGGGGTTCCCGAGCAGTACTTC.

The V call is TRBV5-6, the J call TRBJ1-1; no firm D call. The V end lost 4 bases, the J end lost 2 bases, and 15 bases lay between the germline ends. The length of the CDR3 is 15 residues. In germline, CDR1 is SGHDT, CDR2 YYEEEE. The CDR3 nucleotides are TGTGCCAGCAGCCACGGTACGTATGGTAACACTGAAGCTTTCTTT. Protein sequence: CASSHGTYGNTEAFF.

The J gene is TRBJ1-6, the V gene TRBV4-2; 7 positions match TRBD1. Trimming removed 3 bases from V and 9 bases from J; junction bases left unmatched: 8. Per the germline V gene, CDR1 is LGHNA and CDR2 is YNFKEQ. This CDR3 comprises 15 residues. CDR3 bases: TGTGCCAGCAGCCATTCGGAGGGGGCAATTTCACCCCTCCACTTT. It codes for CASSHSEGAISPLHF.

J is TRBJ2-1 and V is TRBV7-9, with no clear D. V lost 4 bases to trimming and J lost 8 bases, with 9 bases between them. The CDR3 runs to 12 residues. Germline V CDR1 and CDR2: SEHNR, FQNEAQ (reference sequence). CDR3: CASSSLIHEQFF. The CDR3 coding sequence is TGTGCCAGCAGCTCTTTAATCCATGAGCAGTTCTTC.

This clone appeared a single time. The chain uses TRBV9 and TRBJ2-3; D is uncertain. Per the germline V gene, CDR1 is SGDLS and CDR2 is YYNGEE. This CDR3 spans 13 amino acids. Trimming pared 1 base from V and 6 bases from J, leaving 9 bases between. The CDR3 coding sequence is TGTGCCAGCAGCGTAATAACTCCGGATACGCAGTATTTT. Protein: CASSVITPDTQYF.

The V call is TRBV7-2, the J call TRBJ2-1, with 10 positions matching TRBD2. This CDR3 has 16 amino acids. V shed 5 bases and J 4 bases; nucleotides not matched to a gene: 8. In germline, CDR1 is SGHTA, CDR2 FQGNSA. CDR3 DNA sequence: TGTGCCAGCAGCCAAAGCGGGAGGGGAGGTTACAATGAGCAGTTCTTC. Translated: CASSQSGRGGYNEQFF.

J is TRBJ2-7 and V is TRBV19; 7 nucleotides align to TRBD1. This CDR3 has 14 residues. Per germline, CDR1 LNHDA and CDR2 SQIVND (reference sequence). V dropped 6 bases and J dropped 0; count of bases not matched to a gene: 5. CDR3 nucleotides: TGTGCCAGTAGACTGACAGGGAACTCCTACGAGCAGTACTTC. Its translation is CASRLTGNSYEQYF.

CDR3 amino acids: CASSLSRDKQFF. In nucleotides, the CDR3 is TGTGCCAGCAGCTTAAGTCGCGACAAGCAGTTCTTC. This sequence joins TRBV11-2 and TRBJ2-1; D is uncertain. This CDR3 is 12 amino acids long. V lost 2 bases and J lost 11, with 10 bases in between. Germline V lookup: CDR1 SGHAT, CDR2 FQNNGV.

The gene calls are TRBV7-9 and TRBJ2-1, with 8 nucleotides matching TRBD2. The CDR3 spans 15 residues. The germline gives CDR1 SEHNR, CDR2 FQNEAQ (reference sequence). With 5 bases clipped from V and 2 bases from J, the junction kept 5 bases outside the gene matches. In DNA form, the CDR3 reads TGTGCCAGCAGCCTTAGCGGGACCCCCTACAATGAGCAGTTCTTC. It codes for CASSLSGTPYNEQFF.

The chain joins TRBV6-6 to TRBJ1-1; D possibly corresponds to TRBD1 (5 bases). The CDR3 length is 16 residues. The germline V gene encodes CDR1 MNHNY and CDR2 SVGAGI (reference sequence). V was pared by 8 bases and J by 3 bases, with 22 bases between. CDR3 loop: CASAYLVGGKDTEAFF. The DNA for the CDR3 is TGTGCCAGCGCGTATCTTGTCGGGGGAAAGGACACTGAAGCTTTCTTT.

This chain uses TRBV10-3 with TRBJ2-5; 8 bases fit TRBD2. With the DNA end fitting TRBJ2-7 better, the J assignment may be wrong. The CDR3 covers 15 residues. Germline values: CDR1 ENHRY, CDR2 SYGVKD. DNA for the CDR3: TGTGCCATCAGACCCTTCGGACTAGCTTCGTACGAGCAGTACTTC. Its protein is CAIRPFGLASYEQYF.

CDR3: CASSEPAGTANTEAFF. The CDR3 DNA sequence: TGTGCCAGCAGTGAACCAGCCGGGACAGCGAACACTGAAGCTTTCTTT. This chain joins TRBV25-1 and TRBJ1-1, with 7 positions matching TRBD1. CDR1 and CDR2 from the germline V gene are MGHDK and SYGVNS. The CDR3 contains 16 residues. V lost 2 bases and J lost 1; bases outside the gene matches: 7.

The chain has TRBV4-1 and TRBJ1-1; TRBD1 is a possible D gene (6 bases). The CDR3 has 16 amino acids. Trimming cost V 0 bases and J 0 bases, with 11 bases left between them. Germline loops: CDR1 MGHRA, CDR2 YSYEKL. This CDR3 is CASSQDIGTMNTEAFF. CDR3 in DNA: TGCGCCAGCAGCCAAGATATTGGGACAATGAACACTGAAGCTTTCTTT.

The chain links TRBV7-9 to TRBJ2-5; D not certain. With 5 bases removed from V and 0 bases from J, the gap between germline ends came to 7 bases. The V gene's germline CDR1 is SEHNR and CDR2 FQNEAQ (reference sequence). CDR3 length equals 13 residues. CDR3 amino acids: CASSAQNQETQYF. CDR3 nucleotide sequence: TGTGCCAGCAGCGCCCAGAACCAAGAGACCCAGTACTTC. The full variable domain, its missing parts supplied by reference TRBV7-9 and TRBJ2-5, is DTGVSQNPRHKITKRGQNVTFRCDPISEHNRLYWYRQTLGQGPEFLTYFQNEAQLEKSRLLSDRFSAERPKGSFSTLEIQRTEQGDSAMYLCASSAQNQETQYFGPGTRLLVL.

CDR3 protein: CASSQDTGGTEETQYF. The CDR3 bases are TGTGCCAGCAGCCAAGATACGGGAGGGACCGAAGAGACCCAGTACTTC. V is TRBV14 and J is TRBJ2-5; TRBD2 matches 8 bases. Trimming at V came to 0 bases and at J to 3 bases, leaving 6 bases not matched to a gene. Germline V gene sequence: CDR1 SGHDN, CDR2 FVKESK. This CDR3 has 16 amino acids.

The CDR3 here is CASSQETEIVNTEAFF. Written as DNA, the CDR3 is TGCGCCAGCAGCCAAGAAACAGAAATCGTGAACACTGAAGCTTTCTTT. The gene calls are TRBV4-1 and TRBJ1-1; D remains unclear. There are 16 residues in the CDR3. With 0 bases removed from V and 0 bases from J, the gap between germline ends came to 11 bases. Germline V gene data show CDR1 as MGHRA and CDR2 as YSYEKL.